This TCR beta chain stems from a study of cytomegalovirus exposure and HLA in healthy donors. Study results and limitations: TCR sequences were mostly rare, though some public TCRs occurred in many donors.

As concerns this clone: Its antigen is currently unknown.

The donors were in the roughly 130-subject validation cohort, distinct from the roughly 600-subject first cohort. The germline V gene encodes CDR1 SGHNT and CDR2 YYREEE (reference sequence). The V end lost 4 bases, the J end lost 2 bases, and 4 bases lay between the germline ends. The CDR3 contains 11 residues. The protocol was immunoSEQ multiplex PCR, while the TCRdb copy is restricted to in-frame clones and leaves out a portion. The data hold some 150,000 clones, with roughly 86% observed a single time. This TCR derives from a man aged 18 to 29 in good health and CMV-seropositive. The sequencing input was PBMCs. The rearrangement links TRBV5-4 to TRBJ2-7, with D unclear. This CDR3 is CASSNTYEQYF. DNA of the CDR3: TGTGCCAGCAGCAATACCTACGAGCAGTACTTC.